This T cell receptor beta chain was found in a study of CD8 T cells in Susac syndrome. The count of this clonotype is one. The CDR3 runs to 16 residues. V was clipped by 5 bases and J by 7 bases, with 20 bases between them. CDR1 is PRHDT and CDR2 is FYEKMQ in the germline V gene (reference sequence). Random-hexamer reverse transcription was applied to about 0.45 to 1 ug RNA. Across 54 Vbeta and 13 Jbeta, immunoSEQ multiplex PCR amplified TCR beta CDR3. A single record per CDR3 protein comes from TCRdb applying MiXCR to the immunoSEQ multiplex PCR reads. There are 250,000 to 300,000 distinct CDR3 sequences in the sample; about 82% occur only once, and around 0.21% lies in the top ten. In blood CD8+ and CD4+ T cells, TCR beta underwent sequencing. TEMRA cells were enriched by FACS, and CD4+ and CD8+ T cells were negatively isolated.

The V and J genes are TRBV13 and TRBJ1-4; tentative D call: TRBD1 (6 bases). This receptor was identified in a human donor with multiple sclerosis. The sequencing input was CD8+ T cells from PBMCs. Written as DNA, the CDR3 is TGTGCCAGCAGCCCGATGGAGAGGGGGGGTCCTGAAAAACTGTTTTTT. This translates into CASSPMERGGPEKLFF.